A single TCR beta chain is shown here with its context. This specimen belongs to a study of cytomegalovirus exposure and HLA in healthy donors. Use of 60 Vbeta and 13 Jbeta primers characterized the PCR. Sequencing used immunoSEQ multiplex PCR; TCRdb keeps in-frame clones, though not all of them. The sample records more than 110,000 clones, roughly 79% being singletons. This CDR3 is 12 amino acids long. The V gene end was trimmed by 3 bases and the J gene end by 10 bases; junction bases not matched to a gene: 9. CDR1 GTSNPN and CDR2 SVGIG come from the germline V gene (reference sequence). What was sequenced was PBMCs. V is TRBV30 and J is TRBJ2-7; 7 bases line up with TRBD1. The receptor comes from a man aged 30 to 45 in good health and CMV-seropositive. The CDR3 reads CAWREVRTGQYF. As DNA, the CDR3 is TGTGCCTGGAGGGAGGTCCGGACAGGACAGTACTTC.